This T cell receptor (beta chain) was identified during a study of T cell responses to AZD1222 COVID-19 vaccine. On this clone itself: The antigen is not known.

TCRdb's table, derived via immunoSEQ multiplex PCR, lists solely in-frame clones and lacks some. The sample carries 70,000 or so clones, 87% recorded once. General observations from the study: Donors in the cohort were predominantly white British and more often female, and clonal diversity was possibly underestimated. Only 6 or 7 AZD1222 recipients tested seropositive at baseline. Following two doses of AZD1222, Spike-specific TCR breadth and depth rose. The study reported that nearly half of spike-specific TCRs target unmutated variant regions.

Germline V gene lookup returns CDR1 SGHTS and CDR2 YDEGEE. The CDR3 length is 14 residues. The ends were cut back, 5 bases at V and 4 bases at J, with 13 bases in the middle. This sample comprised peripheral blood, obtained on day 0 of AZD1222 vaccination. The receptor's source is an adult in good health. V usage is TRBV5-8 and J usage is TRBJ2-4, with TRBD1 as a possible D gene (5 bases). Written as DNA, the CDR3 is TGTGCCAGCAGTGTCCGGACACAAAAAAACATTCAGTACTTC. It encodes CASSVRTQKNIQYF.